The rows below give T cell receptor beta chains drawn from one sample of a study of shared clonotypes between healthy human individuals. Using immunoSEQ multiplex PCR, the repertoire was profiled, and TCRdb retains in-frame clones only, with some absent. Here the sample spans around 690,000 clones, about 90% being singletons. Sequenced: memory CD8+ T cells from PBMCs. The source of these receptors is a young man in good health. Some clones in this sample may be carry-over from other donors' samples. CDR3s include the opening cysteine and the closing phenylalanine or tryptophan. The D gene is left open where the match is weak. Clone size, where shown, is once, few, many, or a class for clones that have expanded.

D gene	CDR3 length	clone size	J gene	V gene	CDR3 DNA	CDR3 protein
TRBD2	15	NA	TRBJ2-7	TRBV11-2	TGTGCCAGCAGCTTACTAGCGGGAGGACCCTACGAGCAGTACTTC	CASSLLAGGPYEQYF
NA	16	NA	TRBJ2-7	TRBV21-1	TGTGCCAGCAGCAAACCGAGGGGGACAGAGACCTACGAGCAGTACTTC	CASSKPRGTETYEQYF
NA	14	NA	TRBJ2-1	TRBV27	TGTGCCAGCAGTTTATCCGGGGGATACAATGAGCAGTTCTTC	CASSLSGGYNEQFF
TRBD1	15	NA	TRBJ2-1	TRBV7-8	TGTGCCAGCAGGCATGGACAGGGGATTTACAATGAGCAGTTCTTC	CASRHGQGIYNEQFF
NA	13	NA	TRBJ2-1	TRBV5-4	TGTGCCAGCAGCCCCTTTTCGGACAATGAGCAGTTCTTC	CASSPFSDNEQFF
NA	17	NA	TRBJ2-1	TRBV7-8	TGTGCCAGCAGCTTATCCGTGTCGGGCCGCGGCGCGAATGAGCAGTTCTTC	CASSLSVSGRGANEQFF
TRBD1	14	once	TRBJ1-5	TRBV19	TGTGCCAGTAGCCCTGACAGGGACAATCAGCCCCAGCATTTT	CASSPDRDNQPQHF
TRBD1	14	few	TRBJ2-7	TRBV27	TGTGCCAGCAGTTGGGACAGGGGTTCCTACGAGCAGTACTTC	CASSWDRGSYEQYF
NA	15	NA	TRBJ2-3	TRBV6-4	TGTGCCAGCAGTGACTATGGGGGAGCCCCAGATACGCAGTATTTT	CASSDYGGAPDTQYF
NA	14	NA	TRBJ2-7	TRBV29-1	TGCAGCGTTGAAGATTCCGGGATCTCCTACGAGCAGTACTTC	CSVEDSGISYEQYF